Listed below are T cell receptor beta chains from one sample, sequenced in a study of blood T cell repertoires in COVID-19. This table comes from immunoSEQ multiplex PCR, and its TCRdb copy is limited to in-frame clones, with some not included. The sample contains over 110,000 clones, 65% to 90% of which appear only once. The sequenced sample was peripheral blood. The source of these receptors is a human donor in a cohort sampled during active COVID-19. CDR3s include the opening cysteine and the closing phenylalanine or tryptophan. Fields, in order: D gene, clone size, V gene, J gene, CDR3 DNA, CDR3 protein. D genes are given only for firm matches. The size field is filled for only some rows; it gives once, few, many or a size class.

D: -; size: -; V: TRBV7-9; J: TRBJ2-7; DNA: TGTGCCAGCAGCTCGGCGGGTCGCGTCGAGCAGTACTTC; CDR3: CASSSAGRVEQYF
D: -; size: -; V: TRBV7-6; J: TRBJ2-1; DNA: TGTGCCAGCAACCCGACTAGTTTGTCTGGTGAGCAGTTCTTC; CDR3: CASNPTSLSGEQFF
D: -; size: few; V: TRBV27; J: TRBJ1-5; DNA: TGTGCCAGCAGTTTTCAGGGCAGGGTAAATCAGCCCCAGCATTTT; CDR3: CASSFQGRVNQPQHF
D: -; size: -; V: TRBV6-4; J: TRBJ1-6; DNA: TGTGCCTTTGGTGGGCCCCATAATAATTCACCCCTCCACTTT; CDR3: CAFGGPHNNSPLHF
D: -; size: -; V: TRBV6-4; J: TRBJ1-6; DNA: TGTGCCAGCAGTGACCCAAGACAGGCCGAGTCTCTTAATTCACCCCTCCACTTT; CDR3: CASSDPRQAESLNSPLHF
D: TRBD2; size: -; V: TRBV18; J: TRBJ2-3; DNA: TGTGCCAGCTCACTCGGACTAGCGGCAGATACGCAGTATTTT; CDR3: CASSLGLAADTQYF
D: -; size: -; V: TRBV7-2; J: TRBJ2-3; DNA: TGTGCCAGCAGCTTAATGGGGGCTAGTGGCACAGATACGCAGTATTTT; CDR3: CASSLMGASGTDTQYF
D: -; size: -; V: TRBV5-5; J: TRBJ2-7; DNA: TGTGCCAGCAGCTTACAGGCAGGGCCGTCCGAGCAGTACTTC; CDR3: CASSLQAGPSEQYF
D: TRBD2; size: -; V: TRBV5-1; J: TRBJ2-7; DNA: TGCGCCAGCAGCTCGGGACTAGCGAGCTACGAGCAGTACTTC; CDR3: CASSSGLASYEQYF
D: -; size: few; V: TRBV24-1; J: TRBJ2-7; DNA: TGTGCCACCAGTGATTTGCTTCGTCCCTACGAGCAGTACTTC; CDR3: CATSDLLRPYEQYF
D: -; size: -; V: TRBV21-1; J: TRBJ2-1; DNA: TGTGCCAGCAGCACCGGACAGGGCGAACTAGCGGGAGGGCCCTTCATCACTCCACACAATGAGCAGTTCTTC; CDR3: CASSTGQGELAGGPFITPHNEQFF
D: -; size: -; V: TRBV6-5; J: TRBJ2-1; DNA: TGTGCCAGCAGTTACGCGACCCGAAGGGGAAATGAGCAGTTCTTC; CDR3: CASSYATRRGNEQFF
D: -; size: once; V: TRBV2; J: TRBJ2-7; DNA: TGTGCCAGCATCGGCTACGAGCAGTACTTC; CDR3: CASIGYEQYF
D: -; size: many; V: TRBV5-1; J: TRBJ2-7; DNA: TGCGCCAGCAAACCGTCGGGGGGCGCCTCCTACGAGCAGTACTTC; CDR3: CASKPSGGASYEQYF
D: -; size: -; V: TRBV6-2/TRBV6-3; J: TRBJ1-5; DNA: TGTGCCAGCAGTACAAACAGGGACCGTTACAATCAGCCCCAGCATTTT; CDR3: CASSTNRDRYNQPQHF
D: -; size: -; V: TRBV25-1; J: TRBJ1-4; DNA: TGTGCCAGCAGTGAATTTCGGGGGGAAGGAGAAAAACTGTTTTTT; CDR3: CASSEFRGEGEKLFF
D: -; size: -; V: TRBV28; J: TRBJ1-3; DNA: TGTGCCAGCACCACCCGAAGACACGGCTCTGGAAACACCATATATTTT; CDR3: CASTTRRHGSGNTIYF
D: TRBD2; size: -; V: TRBV3-1/TRBV3-2; J: TRBJ2-7; DNA: TGTGCCAGCAGCCAAGCTAGCGGGAGAGGCTACGAGCAGTACTTC; CDR3: CASSQASGRGYEQYF
D: TRBD1; size: -; V: TRBV4-3; J: TRBJ2-1; DNA: TGCGCCAGCAGCCACGGACAGGGGGCGGGCAATGAGCAGTTCTTC; CDR3: CASSHGQGAGNEQFF
D: TRBD1; size: -; V: TRBV9; J: TRBJ1-6; DNA: TGTGCCAGCAGCGTAGCCGGACAGGGGACGAGTTCACCCCTCCACTTT; CDR3: CASSVAGQGTSSPLHF
D: TRBD1; size: -; V: TRBV4-3; J: TRBJ1-1; DNA: TGCGCCAGCAGCCATCTTCCTTCCCCTTCCGGGACAGGGAACACTGAAGCTTTCTTT; CDR3: CASSHLPSPSGTGNTEAFF
D: TRBD1; size: -; V: TRBV6-1; J: TRBJ2-7; DNA: TGTGCCAGCAGTGAATTTCCACAGGGGGCCTACGAGCAGTACTTC; CDR3: CASSEFPQGAYEQYF
D: -; size: -; V: TRBV6-5; J: TRBJ1-3; DNA: TGTGCCAGCAGCTTTAGGGGGACCGGAAACACCATATATTTT; CDR3: CASSFRGTGNTIYF
D: TRBD2; size: -; V: TRBV5-1; J: TRBJ2-1; DNA: TGCGCCAGCAGCTTTAGCGGGAGCGGGATAGCGAATGAGCAGTTCTTC; CDR3: CASSFSGSGIANEQFF
D: TRBD2; size: -; V: TRBV20-1; J: TRBJ2-1; DNA: TGCAGTGCGAGTAGCGGGAGCTCCTACGGGTTGGGTTACAATGAGCAGTTCTTC; CDR3: CSASSGSSYGLGYNEQFF
D: TRBD2; size: few; V: TRBV10-3; J: TRBJ2-5; DNA: TGTGCCATCAGTGAGGGTCTAGCGGGAGCCTCGGAGACCCAGTACTTC; CDR3: CAISEGLAGASETQYF
D: TRBD1; size: once; V: TRBV2; J: TRBJ1-1; DNA: TGTGCCAGCACCCCAATACTGGGACAGGGGCTTTTTGTAGCTTTCTTT; CDR3: CASTPILGQGLFVAFF
D: TRBD1; size: -; V: TRBV4-3; J: TRBJ2-1; DNA: TGCGCCAGCAGCCAAGACCGGACAGGGACCAGTGAGCAGTTCTTC; CDR3: CASSQDRTGTSEQFF
D: TRBD1; size: once; V: TRBV28; J: TRBJ2-1; DNA: TGTGCCAGCAGTTATCGTCCCAAGGGCGACAGGGGGACTCCCTACAATGAGCAGTTCTTC; CDR3: CASSYRPKGDRGTPYNEQFF
D: -; size: -; V: TRBV29-1; J: TRBJ2-2; DNA: TGCAGCGTTGAAGATCGGACAGACAACCACTACAGAAACACCGGGGAGCTGTTTTTT; CDR3: CSVEDRTDNHYRNTGELFF
D: TRBD2; size: -; V: TRBV6-5; J: TRBJ2-2; DNA: TGTGCCAGCAGTTACCGCCGACTAGCGGGAGCGGGGGAGCTGTTTTTT; CDR3: CASSYRRLAGAGELFF
D: TRBD1; size: -; V: TRBV28; J: TRBJ1-1; DNA: TGTGCCAGCAGCTCAGGGGGCGGAGTGAACACTGAAGCTTTCTTT; CDR3: CASSSGGGVNTEAFF
D: TRBD1; size: -; V: TRBV20-1; J: TRBJ1-2; DNA: TGCAGTGCTAGTCTTCTGGGGACAGGGAGGGCGGTTGATGGCTACACCTTC; CDR3: CSASLLGTGRAVDGYTF
D: -; size: -; V: TRBV28; J: TRBJ1-1; DNA: TGTGCCAGCAGCCAGGGTATGAACACTGAAGCTTTCTTT; CDR3: CASSQGMNTEAFF
D: TRBD2; size: -; V: TRBV9; J: TRBJ2-1; DNA: TGTGCCAGCAGCCCCGGACTAGTTCCCAATGAGCAGTTCTTC; CDR3: CASSPGLVPNEQFF
D: -; size: few; V: TRBV28; J: TRBJ1-3; DNA: TGTGCCAGCACCACAGGGAGCTCTGGAAACACCATATATTTT; CDR3: CASTTGSSGNTIYF